This T cell receptor beta chain was sequenced for a study of shared clonotypes between healthy human individuals. Germline CDR1 and CDR2: KGHSH and LQKENI. The CDR3 covers 13 residues. Trimming took 4 bases from V and 7 from J, leaving 14 bases between them. Around 30,000 T cell genomes (about 0.2 ug DNA) went into each sorted-subset replicate. The protocol was immunoSEQ multiplex PCR, while the TCRdb copy is restricted to in-frame clones and leaves out a portion. Among around 2.5 million clones listed, approximately 93% were seen once. A remark on this clone: No antigen is known for it.

Overall study findings and caveats: Larger estimated richness was generally recorded for naive subsets relative to memory subsets.

This clonotype was sampled from a man aged 18 to 29 in good health. Some clones in this sample may be carry-over from other donors' samples. The sample comprised naive CD4+ T cells from PBMCs. Subset specified: CD45RA+ positively selected. The V and J genes are TRBV18 and TRBJ2-7; TRBD1 or TRBD2 may be the D gene (5 bases each). CDR3: CASSLGRWGEQYF. In nucleotides, the CDR3 is TGTGCCAGCTCACTAGGGAGATGGGGGGAGCAGTACTTC.